Detailed here is one T cell receptor (beta chain). What it binds is not known. This record belongs to a study of CD39 and CD103 CD8 tumor-infiltrating T cells. Study context: An ovarian cancer patient and a couple of HNSCC patients had repertoire comparisons shown. Study-level points and caveats: Unlike DN TIL clonotypes, DP TIL clonotypes seldom appeared in blood.

CD8+CD4-CD45RA- cells, CCR7-positive or negative, formed the memory CD8 sort. Repertoires were generated with immunoSEQ multiplex PCR, while TCRdb's copy carries only in-frame clones and drops some. Of under 5,000 clones listed, about 66% are singletons. CDR3 length equals 15 residues. V lost 4 bases and J lost 1; bases outside the gene matches: 7. The germline V gene has CDR1 SGHDT and CDR2 YYEEEE. This sequence joins TRBV5-6 and TRBJ2-7; TRBD1 agrees at 8 bases. Sample: CD8+ T cells sorted from blood. The subset here: total memory CD8 T cells (CD45RA-CCR7+/-) from blood or uninvolved lymph node. The receptor was isolated from a human donor with head and neck squamous cell carcinoma. The CDR3 DNA reads as TGTGCCAGCAGCGTCGGACAGGGATTATCCTACGAGCAGTACTTC. Protein: CASSVGQGLSYEQYF.